These 3 T cell receptor beta chains were sequenced from one sample in a study of CD8+CD57+ T cells in acquired aplastic anemia. TCR beta VDJ combinations and CDR3 sequences were profiled from genomic DNA. TCRdb used MiXCR to reprocess the reads, holding one entry per CDR3 protein. Among 150,000 to 170,000 distinct CDR3 sequences listed, 40% to 65% were seen once. The authors sequenced patients whose flow cytometry had shown CD8+CD57+ cell expansion. The sequenced sample consisted of sorted CD4+, CD8+, or CD8+CD57+ T cells (not recorded which) from PBMCs. The receptors stem from a human donor with aplastic anemia.

The rearrangement links TRBV19 to TRBJ1-1; D remains unclear. V lost 5 bases to trimming and J lost 0 bases, with 13 bases between them. CDR3 length: 15 residues. The germline gives CDR1 LNHDA, CDR2 SQIVND (reference sequence). The CDR3 DNA is TGTGCCAGTAGTCAACAGAGTTACATGAACACTGAAGCTTTCTTT. Residues: CASSQQSYMNTEAFF.

J is TRBJ2-7 and V is TRBV27, with D unclear. The assigned J gene may be wrong: the sequence end matches TRBJ2-5 better. The CDR3 has 15 amino acids. CDR1 is MNHEY, CDR2 SMNVEV, per germline (reference sequence). The CDR3 spells CASSFIPGSQETQYF. The CDR3 DNA reads as TGTGCCAGCAGTTTCATTCCCGGGTCCCAAGAGACCCAGTACTTC.

The chain uses TRBV2 and TRBJ1-1; D might be TRBD1 (5 bases). The CDR3 runs 15 residues. Germline CDR1 reads SNHLY; CDR2 reads FYNNEI. V dropped 4 bases and J dropped 0 bases, with 12 bases sitting between them. DNA for the CDR3: TGTGCCAGCAGTGTCGGGGCGGGGCTGAACACTGAAGCTTTCTTT. It specifies CASSVGAGLNTEAFF.